The 28 T cell receptor beta chains in this list originate from one sample, sequenced in a study of T cells in Graves' hyperthyroidism and ophthalmopathy. Amplification of TCR beta CDR3 regions used RNA as the template. When the TCR CDR3 underwent first-round RT-PCR, the HTBI primer set was used. In TCRdb, the multiplex PCR reads were re-called with MiXCR into one record per CDR3 protein. The sample carries about 610,000 distinct CDR3 sequences, roughly 14% recorded once. The sequenced material came from blood. Every receptor here comes from a woman aged 40 to 50 with Graves' ophthalmopathy.

The chain recombines TRBV6-2 or TRBV6-3 with TRBJ2-2; D unclear. Trimming took 11 bases from V and 5 from J, leaving 15 bases between them. The V gene's germline CDR1 is MNHEY and CDR2 SVGEGT. The CDR3 is made up of 13 amino acids. The CDR3 loop is CAPRKRKTGELFF. For the CDR3, the DNA is TGTGCCCCGCGAAAGCGAAAGACCGGGGAGCTGTTTTTT.

This clonotype was recorded at least ten times. This chain uses TRBV4-1 with TRBJ1-1; no definite D call. This CDR3 is built from 13 residues. V lost 2 bases and J lost 0, with 4 bases in between. Germline values: CDR1 MGHRA, CDR2 YSYEKL. The CDR3 DNA reads TGCGCCAGCAGCCAAAGGGTGAACACTGAAGCTTTCTTT. Its translation: CASSQRVNTEAFF.

This clonotype was counted ten times or more. The chain uses TRBV19 and TRBJ1-2; 9 positions agree with TRBD1. This CDR3 has 14 amino acids. Germline assignment: CDR1 LNHDA and CDR2 SQIVND (reference sequence). J lost 5 bases, V lost 6 bases, and 7 bases had no gene match. The CDR3 sequence: CASSTPGQGYGYTF. CDR3 bases: TGTGCCAGTAGCACTCCGGGACAGGGTTATGGCTACACCTTC. The full variable domain, with the rest looked up from reference TRBV19 and TRBJ1-2, is DGGITQSPKYLFRKEGQNVTLSCEQNLNHDAMYWYRQDPGQGLRLIYYSQIVNDFQKGDIAEGYSVSREKKESFPLTVTSAQKNPTAFYLCASSTPGQGYGYTFGSGTRLTVV.

This clonotype was seen ten or more times. The chain employs TRBV15 and TRBJ2-2; D assignment may be TRBD1 or TRBD2 (7 bases each). Germline-derived CDR1 and CDR2 are LNHNV and YYDKDF (reference sequence). With 4 bases removed from V and 0 bases from J, the gap between germline ends came to 15 bases. This CDR3 region has 17 residues. CDR3 sequence (DNA): TGTGCCACCAGCACCAGGGGGGGACGGTCGAACACCGGGGAGCTGTTTTTT. Protein: CATSTRGGRSNTGELFF.

This clonotype was seen repeatedly, ten times or more. In DNA form, the CDR3 reads TGTGCCAGTAGTAAAGTAAGGGACCCAACCTACGAGCAGTACTTC. This sequence encodes CASSKVRDPTYEQYF. V usage is TRBV19 and J usage is TRBJ2-7; D might be TRBD1 or TRBD2, each matching 5 bases. This CDR3 contains 15 residues. CDR1 is LNHDA, CDR2 SQIVND, per germline (reference sequence). Deletions cut 4 bases from V and 2 bases from J, with 15 bases between.

This clonotype was recorded at least ten times. The chain couples TRBV11-2 to TRBJ2-7; D call uncertain. CDR1 and CDR2 from the germline V gene are SGHAT and FQNNGV. V shed 1 base and J shed 1 base, with 14 bases lying between them. The CDR3 length is 16 residues. The CDR3, as DNA: TGTGCCAGCAGCTTAGTCTCGAGGAATCCTTCCTACGAGCAGTACTTC. It is translated as CASSLVSRNPSYEQYF.

At least ten counts were recorded for this clonotype. The J gene is TRBJ1-1, the V gene TRBV7-9; D is unclear. Germline assignment: CDR1 SEHNR and CDR2 FQNEAQ (reference sequence). The V gene lost 8 bases and the J gene lost 0 bases, with 16 bases spanning the gap. The CDR3 has 15 amino acids. This CDR3 reads CASGSLEGLNTEAFF. Here the CDR3 DNA reads TGTGCCAGCGGGTCGTTGGAGGGTTTGAACACTGAAGCTTTCTTT.

The sample holds a few counts of this clonotype. The chain couples TRBV27 to TRBJ2-7; the D gene is possibly TRBD1 (6 bases). This CDR3 region has 14 residues. CDR1 and CDR2 from the germline V gene are MNHEY and SMNVEV (reference sequence). Trimming pared 6 bases from V and 4 bases from J, leaving 16 bases between. CDR3 sequence reads: CASRSAGDRYEQYF. In nucleotides, the CDR3 is TGTGCCAGCAGAAGTGCAGGAGACAGGTACGAGCAGTACTTC.

V usage is TRBV28 and J usage is TRBJ1-2; TRBD1 aligns across 9 bases. The CDR3 contains 14 residues. V trimming: 6 bases; J trimming: 8 bases; junction bases outside the gene matches: 10. Germline CDR1 reads MDHEN; CDR2 reads SYDVKM. The CDR3 DNA sequence: TGTGCCAGCAGCTTACAGGGGGCCGTAGGCGGCTACACCTTC. This encodes CASSLQGAVGGYTF.

The V and J genes are TRBV4-1 and TRBJ2-5; D unclear. V lost 4 bases and J lost 5, with 14 bases in between. The CDR3 extends over 14 amino acids. Germline V CDR1 and CDR2: MGHRA, YSYEKL. CDR3 sequence reads: CASSRTEFGETQYF. The CDR3 DNA sequence: TGCGCCAGCAGCCGGACGGAGTTTGGGGAGACCCAGTACTTC.

The chain recombines TRBV20-1 with TRBJ2-3; 9 bases line up with TRBD1. After removal of 5 bases from V and 0 bases from J, the junction contained 3 bases not matched to a gene. This CDR3 spans 14 amino acids. The V gene's germline CDR1 is DFQATT and CDR2 SNEGSKA (reference sequence). The CDR3 DNA sequence: TGCAGTGCTGCCGGACAGGGGAGCACAGATACGCAGTATTTT. Its protein is CSAAGQGSTDTQYF.

There are many counts of this clonotype. The chain combines TRBV28 with TRBJ2-7; the D gene is possibly TRBD1 (6 bases). Germline V lookup: CDR1 MDHEN, CDR2 SYDVKM. There are 15 residues in the CDR3. The V and J ends lost 6 bases and 2 bases respectively, with 17 bases between them. CDR3 sequence: CASRGLTGLAYEQYF. In DNA form, the CDR3 reads TGTGCCAGCAGGGGATTGACAGGCCTCGCCTACGAGCAGTACTTC.

This clonotype was recorded at least ten times. The chain is built from TRBV15 and TRBJ1-5; unclear D gene. Between the trimmed V and J ends, which lost 0 bases and 5 bases, there was a span of 5 bases. This CDR3 contains 13 residues. From germline, CDR1 is LNHNV and CDR2 YYDKDF (reference sequence). CDR3 residues: CATSRDSDQPQHF. CDR3 nucleotides: TGTGCCACCAGCAGAGATTCTGATCAGCCCCAGCATTTT.

V gene TRBV20-1 combines with J gene TRBJ2-2, with TRBD2 matching 10 bases. V lost 2 bases, J lost 3 bases, and 3 bases stayed unmatched. The CDR3 consists of 15 residues. Per germline, CDR1 DFQATT and CDR2 SNEGSKA (reference sequence). The CDR3 DNA reads TGCAGTGCTAGAAGCGGGAGGGCCGACACCGGGGAGCTGTTTTTT. Protein: CSARSGRADTGELFF.

This chain links TRBV29-1 with TRBJ2-2, with unresolved D. CDR1 is SQVTM and CDR2 is ANQGSEA in the germline V gene. The CDR3 loop spans 11 amino acids. CDR3 protein: CSGKRTGELFF. CDR3 nucleotides: TGCAGTGGAAAACGCACCGGGGAGCTGTTTTTT.

V is TRBV28 and J is TRBJ2-5, with 8 bases fitting TRBD1. The length of the CDR3 is 16 residues. Germline CDR1 is MDHEN and CDR2 is SYDVKM. The trim removed 4 bases at V and 3 bases at J, leaving 10 bases unmatched. The CDR3 loop is CASSSDQGAPKETQYF. CDR3 sequence (DNA): TGTGCCAGCAGTTCTGACCAGGGGGCGCCCAAAGAGACCCAGTACTTC.

This clonotype has at least ten counts. V is TRBV12-3 or TRBV12-4 and J is TRBJ1-1; D remains ambiguous. This CDR3 comprises 13 residues. The V and J ends lost 8 bases and 0 bases respectively, with 10 bases between them. The CDR3 spells CASLYGVNTEAFF. CDR3 bases: TGTGCCAGCCTCTATGGGGTGAACACTGAAGCTTTCTTT.

This rearrangement joins TRBV5-1 to TRBJ2-7; TRBD2 matches 10 bases. V shed 0 bases, J shed 7 bases, and the junction held 7 bases outside the gene matches. Germline CDR1 SGHRS, CDR2 YFSETQ. CDR3 length: 15 residues. CDR3 nucleotide sequence: TGCGCCAGCAGCTTGGAAAGCGGGAGGGTGGGTGAGCAGTACTTC. It yields the protein CASSLESGRVGEQYF.

This clonotype was observed at least ten times. This sequence joins TRBV20-1 and TRBJ1-1; D remains unclear. The CDR3 totals 13 residues. Trimming left V 3 bases short and J 11 bases short, with 19 bases between. From germline, CDR1 is DFQATT and CDR2 SNEGSKA (reference sequence). CDR3 region: CSASPTLPRTAFF. The CDR3 region has the DNA TGCAGTGCTAGCCCCACTCTCCCCAGGACTGCTTTCTTT.

The V and J genes are TRBV28 and TRBJ2-7, with TRBD2 identical over 7 bases. Germline V gene sequence: CDR1 MDHEN, CDR2 SYDVKM. With 1 base clipped from V and 2 bases from J, the junction kept 5 bases outside the gene matches. The CDR3 has 15 residues. The CDR3 protein is CASSLSLAEPYEQYF. CDR3 sequence (DNA): TGTGCCAGCAGTTTATCGCTAGCGGAACCCTACGAGCAGTACTTC.

This chain connects TRBV6-1 to TRBJ2-7, with 7 bases identical to TRBD1. The CDR3 has 15 amino acids. CDR1 and CDR2 (germline): MNHNS, SASEGT. The J segment lost 2 bases and the V segment lost 7 bases, leaving 11 bases of the junction unmatched. DNA of the CDR3: TGTGCCAGCACCGCCTACAGGGGTTCACCCTACGAGCAGTACTTC. Its protein is CASTAYRGSPYEQYF.

At least ten counts were recorded for this clonotype. The V gene is TRBV6-5, the J gene TRBJ2-7; 8 bases are shared with TRBD2. This CDR3 comprises 12 residues. V shed 7 bases and J 5 bases; nucleotides not matched to a gene: 4. Germline assignment: CDR1 MNHEY and CDR2 SVGAGI. For the CDR3, the DNA is TGTGCCAGCACCCGGGAGGGGAACGAGCAGTACTTC. The encoded protein is CASTREGNEQYF.

In this sample, this clonotype turned up many times. The gene calls are TRBV19 and TRBJ1-5; maybe TRBD1 (5 bases). This CDR3 is 13 amino acids long. The V end lost 9 bases, the J end lost 6 bases, and 15 bases lay between the germline ends. CDR1 and CDR2 from the germline V gene are LNHDA and SQIVND (reference sequence). This chain's CDR3 is CASTPQEGQPQHF. Written as DNA, the CDR3 is TGTGCCAGCACCCCACAGGAGGGTCAGCCCCAGCATTTT.

This clonotype was recorded a few times. The CDR3 is CASRPNDQNTEAFF. The CDR3 nucleotides are TGTGCCAGCAGACCAAATGACCAGAACACTGAAGCTTTCTTT. The chain couples TRBV3-1 to TRBJ1-1; D is unclear. The germline V gene has CDR1 LGHDT and CDR2 YNNKEL (reference sequence). The CDR3 has 14 amino acids. Trimming stripped 6 bases from V and 1 base from J, with 12 bases between.

This clonotype was seen at least ten times. V gene TRBV5-1 combines with J gene TRBJ1-1, with D unresolved. CDR1 and CDR2 (germline): SGHRS, YFSETQ. Between the trimmed V and J ends, which lost 0 bases and 0 bases, there was a span of 12 bases. The CDR3 is 16 residues long. CDR3 sequence: CASSLGFRVMNTEAFF. DNA for the CDR3: TGCGCCAGCAGCTTGGGTTTTAGGGTTATGAACACTGAAGCTTTCTTT.

V usage is TRBV6-1 and J usage is TRBJ1-2, with 10 bases matching TRBD1. CDR3 length: 15 residues. The V and J ends lost 5 bases and 3 bases, in that order; junction bases with no gene match: 6. Germline loops: CDR1 MNHNS, CDR2 SASEGT. The CDR3 reads CASSRTGGGDYGYTF. The CDR3 bases are TGTGCCAGCAGTCGGACAGGGGGAGGGGACTATGGCTACACCTTC.

This clonotype was recorded at least ten times. The chain has TRBV11-2 and TRBJ2-7, with D possibly being TRBD2 (5 bases). The V end was cut by 0 bases, the J end by 0 bases, with 12 bases between. There are 16 residues in the CDR3. The germline V gene encodes CDR1 SGHAT and CDR2 FQNNGV. CDR3 coding DNA: TGTGCCAGCAGCTTAGATGCAGCGGAAAGCTCCTACGAGCAGTACTTC. Amino acids: CASSLDAAESSYEQYF.

This clonotype was detected ten times or more. V is TRBV11-2 and J is TRBJ2-7, with D unclear. The CDR3 spans 12 residues. From germline, CDR1 is SGHAT and CDR2 FQNNGV. V lost 1 base to trimming and J lost 5 bases, with 6 bases between them. The CDR3 bases are TGTGCCAGCAGCTTAGTTGCAGACGAGCAGTACTTC. It yields the protein CASSLVADEQYF.